This entry features one TCR beta chain sequence. In the original workflow: Estimates of nucleated cell counts were drawn from the amplification of reference gene primers. The assay was immunoSEQ multiplex PCR, and TCRdb's table has in-frame clones only and misses some. V, J and clone size are taken as reported in that table, and D and trimming were inferred from the DNA itself. The repertoire holds a few hundred thousand clones, with less than 85% as singletons. The source of the sample is a study of blood T cell repertoires in COVID-19. Study as a whole: Both acute and convalescent COVID-19 samples were obtained from the United States, Italy and Spain. T cells, B-cell-depleted T cells, or PBMCs provided the cDNA or gDNA that served as material.

The CDR3 loop spans 14 amino acids. The germline V gene has CDR1 LGHDT and CDR2 YNNKEL (reference sequence). Trimming removed 3 bases from V and 8 bases from J; junction bases left unmatched: 6. The sample taken for sequencing was peripheral blood. The TCR comes from a woman younger than 30 with acute or convalescent COVID-19. This chain connects TRBV3-1 (or the pseudogene TRBV3-2) to TRBJ2-1; TRBD1 matches 8 bases. The CDR3 here is CASSQGQEWDEQFF. CDR3 nucleotides: TGTGCCAGCAGCCAGGGACAGGAATGGGATGAGCAGTTCTTC.